This T cell receptor (beta chain) was observed in a study of cytomegalovirus exposure and HLA in healthy donors. Use of 60 Vbeta and 13 Jbeta primers characterized the PCR. Clones were read by immunoSEQ multiplex PCR, and TCRdb kept only the in-frame ones, dropping some. The sample lists about 100,000 clones, roughly three quarters occurring once. The CDR3 is 13 amino acids. V lost 3 bases, J lost 9 bases, and 6 bases stayed unmatched. CDR1 and CDR2 (germline): MNHEY, SMNVEV (reference sequence). This clone appeared many times. Source material: PBMCs. This chain joins TRBV27 and TRBJ2-7; 9 nucleotides agree with TRBD2. The origin of this receptor is a male donor in good health and CMV-seropositive. The CDR3 loop is CASSFTLAGMQYF. CDR3 coding DNA: TGTGCCAGCAGTTTCACCCTAGCGGGGATGCAGTACTTC.